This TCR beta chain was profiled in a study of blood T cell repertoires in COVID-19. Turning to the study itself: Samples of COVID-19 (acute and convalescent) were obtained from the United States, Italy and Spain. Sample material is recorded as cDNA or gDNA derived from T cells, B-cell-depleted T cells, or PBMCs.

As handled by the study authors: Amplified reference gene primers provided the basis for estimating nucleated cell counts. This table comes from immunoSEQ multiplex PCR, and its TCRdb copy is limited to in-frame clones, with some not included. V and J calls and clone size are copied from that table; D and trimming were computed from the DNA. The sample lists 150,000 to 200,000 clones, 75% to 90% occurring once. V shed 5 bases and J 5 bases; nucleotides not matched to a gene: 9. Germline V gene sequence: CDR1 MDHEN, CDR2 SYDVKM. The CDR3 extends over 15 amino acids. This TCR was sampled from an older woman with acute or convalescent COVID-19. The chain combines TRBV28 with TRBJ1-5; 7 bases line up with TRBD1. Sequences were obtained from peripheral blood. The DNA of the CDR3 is TGTGCCAGCAGTGTTCTGAGACAGGGTGATCAGCCCCAGCATTTT. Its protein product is CASSVLRQGDQPQHF. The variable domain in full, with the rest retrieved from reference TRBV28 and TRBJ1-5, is DVKVTQSSRYLVKRTGEKVFLECVQDMDHENMFWYRQDPGLGLRLIYFSYDVKMKEKGDIPEGYSVSREKKERFSLILESASTNQTSMYLCASSVLRQGDQPQHFGDGTRLSIL.